The entry below describes one TCR beta chain. Its antigen has not been determined. It has no much larger one-base neighbor in the sample; base qualities were not kept. V is shortened by 0 bases, J by 2 bases, and the region joining them spans 11 bases. The germline V gene supplies CDR1 SGHRS and CDR2 YFSETQ. The CDR3, from cysteine to phenylalanine, totals 16 residues. Only the CDR3 portion is preserved as DNA: 48 bases, with reading frame beginning at the first base. This specimen belongs to a study of CD4 T cell repertoires in COVID-19 listed by TCRdb under 2021. With respect to the entire study: For cross-reactivity analysis, CFSE-low cells were expanded with IL-2 for under eleven days and were then relabeled and restimulated with spike proteins from other coronaviruses. Subset-level TCR Vbeta repertoire analysis of SARS-CoV-2-reactive T cells was performed in a few recovered individuals. In COVID-19-recovered individuals, the study described naturally processed CD4+ T cell responses to SARS-CoV-2 spike and nucleoprotein and used TCR Vbeta sequencing to evaluate clonal composition. Results and caveats for the whole study, not just this receptor: Several of the most expanded SARS-CoV-2-reactive clonotypes were present in two or all three memory subsets, which suggests intraclonal diversification. Consistent with cross-reactivity, between roughly 6.5 and 27% of SARS-CoV-2 clonotypes also showed up in secondary cultures stimulated with SARS-CoV and/or HKU1 spike.

Explained via the paper, the time point label denotes: sample from a COVID-19-recovered individual after infection. Donors were patients who had recovered from mild-to-severe COVID-19. Memory T cell samples that were not cultured were sequenced immediately after ex vivo isolation. CD4+ total memory, central memory, effector memory and circulating T follicular helper cells were isolated from peripheral blood mononuclear cells. Preparation of the library involved the immunoSEQ multiplex PCR assay. The original pipeline was this. The Chao-Jaccard similarity index and the number of shared clonotypes were used to measure repertoire overlap between subsets. Not all clones reach the TCRdb copy of this immuneACCESS table, which keeps in-frame sequences only. Checked studies attribute under half of the gap to unresolved V genes and leave the rest unexplained. V and J calls and clone size are given by that table; D and trimming were obtained from the DNA. This sample comprises about 75,000 clones, about 83% of them detected only once. The top ten clonotypes cover approximately 0.55% of the sample.

The receptor chain draws on TRBV5-1 and TRBJ2-2; TRBD2 is a weak D gene call, 6 bases matching. This TCR came from a human donor who had COVID-19. Here the sequenced sample was CD4+ T cells from peripheral blood, taken after recovery from COVID-19. Here the CDR3 is given as CASSLAVGGNTGELFF. At the DNA level, the sequence is TGCGCCAGCAGCTTGGCTGTGGGAGGCAACACCGGGGAGCTGTTTTTT.